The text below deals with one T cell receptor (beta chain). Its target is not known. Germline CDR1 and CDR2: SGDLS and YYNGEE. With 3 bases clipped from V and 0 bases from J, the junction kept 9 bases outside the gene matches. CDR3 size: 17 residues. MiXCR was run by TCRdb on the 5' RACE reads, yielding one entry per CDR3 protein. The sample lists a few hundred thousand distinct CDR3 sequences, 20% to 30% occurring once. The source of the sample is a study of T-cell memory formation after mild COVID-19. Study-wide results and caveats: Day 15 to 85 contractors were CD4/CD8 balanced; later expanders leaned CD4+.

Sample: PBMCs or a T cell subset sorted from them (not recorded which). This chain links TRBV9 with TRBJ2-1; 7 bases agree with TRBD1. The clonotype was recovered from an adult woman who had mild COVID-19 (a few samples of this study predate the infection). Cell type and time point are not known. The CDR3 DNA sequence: TGTGCCAGCAGCGAGGGGAGAGGGGGCAGCTCCTACAATGAGCAGTTCTTC. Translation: CASSEGRGGSSYNEQFF. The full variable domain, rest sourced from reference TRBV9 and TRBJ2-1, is DSGVTQTPKHLITATGQRVTLRCSPRSGDLSVYWYQQSLDQGLQFLIQYYNGEERAKGNILERFSAQQFPDLHSELNLSSLELGDSALYFCASSEGRGGSSYNEQFFGPGTRLTVL.